This T cell receptor beta chain was identified in a study of metastatic and nonmetastatic thyroid tumors. About the research overall: The authors compared repertoires across blood and tumor or nodule tissue from malignant and benign thyroid patients. Study outcomes and limitations: In both blood and tumor samples, TCR beta diversity was reported significantly higher for malignant than benign nodules.

Per the original data handling: The authors used CDR3 differences across clinicopathological groups to build a distant-metastasis classifier for papillary thyroid cancer. Using MiXCR, TCRdb re-called clones from the PCR reads. These V and J calls are TCRdb output, not the study's own analysis. The data contain over 20,000 clones, 24% of them singletons. This clone was picked up a small number of times. Antigen unknown. A read error may be the cause here, since a much bigger clone is one base away. Additional DNA sequences in this sample encode the identical CDR3. This CDR3 comprises 13 residues. V lost 5 bases to trimming and J lost 7 bases, with 15 bases between them. Germline V gene lookup returns CDR1 SGHTA and CDR2 FQGNSA. Each patient came to thyroid surgery without any prior treatment (of any kind).

The chain employs TRBV7-2 and TRBJ2-7; D may be TRBD2 (6 bases). The sequence came from a male donor with papillary thyroid cancer or a benign thyroid nodule (not recorded which). Some clones in this sample may be carry-over from other donors' samples. Material for sequencing was tumor tissue. The CDR3 sequence is CASSLLTSGEQYF. In DNA, the CDR3 is TGTGCCAGCAGCCTACTGACTAGTGGGGAGCAGTACTTC.